This record concerns one TCR beta chain sequence. The data originate from a study of identical twins. TCRdb called the 5' RACE reads again in MiXCR, with one record for every CDR3 protein. The table lists about 720,000 distinct CDR3 sequences, under 9% of them singletons. In addition, the sample was reused for a study of yellow fever vaccine responses in identical twins.

Sequences were obtained from PBMCs. This receptor was identified in a young woman in good health.

For the CDR3, the DNA is TGCGCCAGCAGCTTGTGGGGGACAGGAGATTCACCCCTCCACTTT. Translated: CASSLWGTGDSPLHF. The genes are TRBV5-1 and TRBJ1-6; 8 positions agree with TRBD1. Germline V CDR1 and CDR2: SGHRS, YFSETQ. V trimming: 1 base; J trimming: 8 bases; junction bases outside the gene matches: 5. The CDR3 loop spans 15 amino acids.